The entry below describes one TCR beta chain. Original processing methods: Quantification of nucleated cells was approximated via reference gene primer amplification. Produced via immunoSEQ multiplex PCR; TCRdb's table is partial and in-frame only. V and J calls and clone size are those listed in that table; D and trimming were worked out from the DNA. This sample carries some 150,000 clones, 86% of them seen once, and the ten largest clones take 7.5% to 8.5%. These data originate in a study of blood T cell repertoires in COVID-19. Background on the study: Sites in the United States, Italy and Spain provided acute and convalescent COVID-19 samples. T cells, B-cell-depleted T cells, or PBMCs supplied cDNA or gDNA.

V was shortened by 2 bases and J by 9 bases, with 11 bases between the two germline ends. The CDR3 extends over 12 amino acids. CDR1 and CDR2 (germline): SGHKS, YYEKEE (reference sequence). The sample was peripheral blood. This chain links TRBV5-5 with TRBJ1-2, with TRBD1 as a possible D gene (5 bases). The TCR originated in a woman aged 60-75 years with acute or convalescent COVID-19. The CDR3: CASSFRDLSYTF. CDR3 in DNA: TGTGCCAGCAGCTTCCGGGACTTGAGCTACACCTTC.